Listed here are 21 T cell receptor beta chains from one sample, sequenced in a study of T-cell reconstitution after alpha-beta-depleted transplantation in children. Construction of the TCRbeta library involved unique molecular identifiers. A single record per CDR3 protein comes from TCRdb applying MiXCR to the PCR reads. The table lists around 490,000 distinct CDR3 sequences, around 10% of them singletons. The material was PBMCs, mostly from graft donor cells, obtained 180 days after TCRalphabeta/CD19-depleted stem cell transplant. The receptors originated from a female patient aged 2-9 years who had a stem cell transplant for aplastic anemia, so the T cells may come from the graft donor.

The chain's CDR3 is CASSMGTASEQYV. The CDR3 DNA is TGTGCCAGCAGCATGGGGACCGCATCCGAGCAGTACGTC. The V call is TRBV11-2, the J call TRBJ2-7, with D tentatively TRBD1 or TRBD2 (5 bases each). V dropped 5 bases and J dropped 6 bases, with 14 bases sitting between them. Germline values: CDR1 SGHAT, CDR2 FQNNGV. This CDR3 comprises 13 residues.

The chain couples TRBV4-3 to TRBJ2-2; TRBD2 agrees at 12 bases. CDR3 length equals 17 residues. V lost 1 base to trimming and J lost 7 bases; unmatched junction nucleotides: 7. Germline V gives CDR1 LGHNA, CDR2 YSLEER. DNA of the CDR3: TGCGCCAGCAGCCAAGGAACTAGCGGGAGGTTAGGCGGGGAGCTGTTTTTT. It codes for CASSQGTSGRLGGELFF.

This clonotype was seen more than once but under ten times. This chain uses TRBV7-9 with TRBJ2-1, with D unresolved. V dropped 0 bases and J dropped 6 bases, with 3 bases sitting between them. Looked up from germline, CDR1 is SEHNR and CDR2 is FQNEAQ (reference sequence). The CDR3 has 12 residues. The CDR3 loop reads CASSLAFNEQFF. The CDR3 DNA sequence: TGTGCCAGCAGCTTAGCGTTCAATGAGCAGTTCTTC.

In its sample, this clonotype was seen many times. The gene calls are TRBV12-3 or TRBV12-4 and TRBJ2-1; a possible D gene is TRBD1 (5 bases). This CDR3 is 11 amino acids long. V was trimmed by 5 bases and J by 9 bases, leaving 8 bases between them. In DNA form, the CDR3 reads TGTGCCAGCAGTCGTAGGGGTGAGCAGTTCTTC. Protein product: CASSRRGEQFF.

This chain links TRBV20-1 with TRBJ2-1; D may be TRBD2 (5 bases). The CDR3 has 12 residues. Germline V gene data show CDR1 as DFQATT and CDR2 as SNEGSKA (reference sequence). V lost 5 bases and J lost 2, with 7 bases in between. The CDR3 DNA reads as TGCAGTGCTTGGACTGCCTACAATGAGCAGTTCTTC. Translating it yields CSAWTAYNEQFF.

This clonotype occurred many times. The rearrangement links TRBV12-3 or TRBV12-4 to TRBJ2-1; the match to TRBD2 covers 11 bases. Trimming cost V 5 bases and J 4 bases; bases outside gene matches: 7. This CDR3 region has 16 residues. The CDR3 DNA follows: TGTGCCAGCAGTGGGGGGACTAGCGGAAGATACAATGAGCAGTTCTTC. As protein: CASSGGTSGRYNEQFF.

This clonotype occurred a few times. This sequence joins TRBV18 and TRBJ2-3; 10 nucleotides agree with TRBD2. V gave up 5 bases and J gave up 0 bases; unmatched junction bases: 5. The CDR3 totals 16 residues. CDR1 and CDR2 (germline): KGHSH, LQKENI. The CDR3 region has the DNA TGTGCCAGCTCAGAGTTAGCGGGAGGAAGCACAGATACGCAGTATTTT. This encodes CASSELAGGSTDTQYF.

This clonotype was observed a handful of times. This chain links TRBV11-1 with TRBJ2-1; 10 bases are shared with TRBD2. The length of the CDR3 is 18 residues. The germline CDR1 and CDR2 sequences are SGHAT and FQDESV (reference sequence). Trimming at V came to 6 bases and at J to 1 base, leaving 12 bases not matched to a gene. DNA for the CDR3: TGTGCCAGCAGTCCCCGGCTAGCGGGAGTAAATTCCTACAATGAGCAGTTCTTC. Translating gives CASSPRLAGVNSYNEQFF.

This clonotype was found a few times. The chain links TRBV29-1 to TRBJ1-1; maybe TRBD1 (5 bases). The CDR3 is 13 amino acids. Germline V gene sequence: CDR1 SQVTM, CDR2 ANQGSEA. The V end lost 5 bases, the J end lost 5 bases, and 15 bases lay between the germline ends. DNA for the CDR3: TGCAGCGTTCAACAGGTCCTAAGGACTGAAGCTTTCTTT. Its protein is CSVQQVLRTEAFF.

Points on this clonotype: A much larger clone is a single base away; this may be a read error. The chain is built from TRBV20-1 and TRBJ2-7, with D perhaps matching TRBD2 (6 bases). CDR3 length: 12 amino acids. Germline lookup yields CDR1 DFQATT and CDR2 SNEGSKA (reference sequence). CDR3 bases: TGCAGTGCTAGCGGGAGAGTCTACGAGCAGTGCTTC. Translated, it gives CSASGRVYEQCF.

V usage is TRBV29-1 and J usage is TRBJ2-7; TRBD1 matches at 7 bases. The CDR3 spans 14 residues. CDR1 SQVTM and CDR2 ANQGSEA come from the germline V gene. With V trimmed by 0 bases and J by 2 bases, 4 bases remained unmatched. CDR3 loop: CSVEEGQAPYEQYF. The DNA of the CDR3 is TGCAGCGTTGAAGAAGGACAGGCTCCCTACGAGCAGTACTTC.

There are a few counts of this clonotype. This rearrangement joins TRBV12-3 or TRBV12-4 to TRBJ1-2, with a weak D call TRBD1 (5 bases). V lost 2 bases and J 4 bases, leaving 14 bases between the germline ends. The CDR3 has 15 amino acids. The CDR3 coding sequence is TGTGCCAGCAGTTTAAGAGGGCGACAGCTCTATGGCTACACCTTC. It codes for CASSLRGRQLYGYTF.

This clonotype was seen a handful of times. This CDR3 is CAISLDTSGANVLTF. CDR3 in DNA: TGTGCCATCAGCCTTGATACCTCTGGGGCCAACGTCCTGACTTTC. The genes are TRBV10-3 and TRBJ2-6; D remains unclear. The germline gives CDR1 ENHRY, CDR2 SYGVKD. The CDR3 spans 15 residues. V was trimmed by 6 bases and J by 0 bases, leaving 9 bases between them.

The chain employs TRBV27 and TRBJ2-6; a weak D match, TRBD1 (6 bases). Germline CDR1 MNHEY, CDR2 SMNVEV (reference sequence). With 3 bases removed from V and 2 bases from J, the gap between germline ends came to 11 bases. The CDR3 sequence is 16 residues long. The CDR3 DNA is TGTGCCAGCAGTTTTGGCGCAGGGGCTGGGGCCAACGTCCTGACTTTC. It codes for CASSFGAGAGANVLTF.

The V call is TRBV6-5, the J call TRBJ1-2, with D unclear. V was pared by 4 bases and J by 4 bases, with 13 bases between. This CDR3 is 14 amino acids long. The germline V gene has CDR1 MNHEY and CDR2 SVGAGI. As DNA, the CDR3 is TGTGCCAGCAGTTCGGGGAGCAAGGGCTATGGCTACACCTTC. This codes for CASSSGSKGYGYTF.

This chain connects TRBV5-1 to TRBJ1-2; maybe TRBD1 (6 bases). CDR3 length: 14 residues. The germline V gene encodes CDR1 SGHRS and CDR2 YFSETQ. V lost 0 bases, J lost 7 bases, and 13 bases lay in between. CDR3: CASSLAWCRGGYTF. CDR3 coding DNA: TGCGCCAGCAGCTTGGCTTGGTGCAGGGGTGGCTACACCTTC.

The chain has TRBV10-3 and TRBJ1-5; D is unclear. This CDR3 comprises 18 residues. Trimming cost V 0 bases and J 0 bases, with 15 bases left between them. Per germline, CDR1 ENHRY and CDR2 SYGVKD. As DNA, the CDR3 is TGTGCCATCAGTGAGTCTTGGCGGGCAGACTCTAGCAATCAGCCCCAGCATTTT. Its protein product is CAISESWRADSSNQPQHF.

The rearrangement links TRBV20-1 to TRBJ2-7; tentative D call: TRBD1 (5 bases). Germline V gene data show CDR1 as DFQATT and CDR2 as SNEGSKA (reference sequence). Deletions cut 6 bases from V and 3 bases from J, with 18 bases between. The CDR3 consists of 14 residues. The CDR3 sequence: CSARSHDSCYEQYV. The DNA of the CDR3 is TGCAGTGCCAGGTCCCACGACAGCTGCTACGAGCAGTACGTC.

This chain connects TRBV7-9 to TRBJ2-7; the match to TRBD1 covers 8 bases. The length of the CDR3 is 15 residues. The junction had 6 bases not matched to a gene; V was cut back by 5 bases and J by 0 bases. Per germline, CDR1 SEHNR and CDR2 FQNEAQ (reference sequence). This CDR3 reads CASSTGGTGSYEQYF. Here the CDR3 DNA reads TGTGCCAGCAGCACAGGGGGGACAGGCTCCTACGAGCAGTACTTC.

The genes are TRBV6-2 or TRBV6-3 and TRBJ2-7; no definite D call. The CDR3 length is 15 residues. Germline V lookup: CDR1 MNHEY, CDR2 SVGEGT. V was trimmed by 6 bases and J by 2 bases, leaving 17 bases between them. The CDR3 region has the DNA TGTGCCAGCAGCCAATCGGAACCCAACGCCTACGAGCAGTACTTC. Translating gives CASSQSEPNAYEQYF.

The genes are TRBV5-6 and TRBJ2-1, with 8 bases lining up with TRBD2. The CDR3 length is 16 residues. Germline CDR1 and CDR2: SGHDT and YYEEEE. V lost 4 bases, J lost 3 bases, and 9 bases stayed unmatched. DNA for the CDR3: TGTGCCAGCAGCGCTTGGGTAGCGGGATACTACAATGAGCAGTTCTTC. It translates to CASSAWVAGYYNEQFF.